Listed below are T cell receptor beta chains from one sample, sequenced in a study of regulatory T cells in long-lasting Graves disease. TCRdb redid the calling of the multiplex PCR reads with MiXCR, one entry per CDR3 protein. The sample lists a few hundred thousand distinct CDR3 sequences; 15% to 20% were seen once. These data were likewise used in another study, on T cells in Graves' hyperthyroidism and ophthalmopathy.

The specimen was peripheral blood mononuclear cells (PBMCs), collected at new diagnosis, from a patient treated with antithyroid drugs. Every receptor here comes from a woman aged 18-30 years with Graves disease. CDR3s include the opening cysteine and the closing phenylalanine or tryptophan. D genes are given only for firm matches. Some rows mark clone size as missing; the rest say once, few, many or name a class of expanded clone.

d_gene: TRBD2
abundance: once
len: 16
j_gene: TRBJ2-1
v_gene: TRBV9
CDR3nt: TGTGCCAGCAGCGTAGGACTAGCGGGGATGGGAAATGAGCAGTTCTTC
CDR3aa: CASSVGLAGMGNEQFF

d_gene: TRBD1
abundance: -
len: 14
j_gene: TRBJ2-4
v_gene: TRBV11-2
CDR3nt: TGTGCCAGCAGCTGGGGACAGGGGAAAAACATTCAGTACTTC
CDR3aa: CASSWGQGKNIQYF

d_gene: TRBD1
abundance: -
len: 15
j_gene: TRBJ2-5
v_gene: TRBV2
CDR3nt: TGTGCCAGCAGAAGACAGGGGGTCGGTCAAGAGACCCAGTACTTC
CDR3aa: CASRRQGVGQETQYF

d_gene: TRBD2
abundance: -
len: 15
j_gene: TRBJ2-1
v_gene: TRBV29-1
CDR3nt: TGCAGCGTTACCGCCCCCGGGAGGCCCTACAATGAGCAGTTCTTC
CDR3aa: CSVTAPGRPYNEQFF

d_gene: -
abundance: -
len: 14
j_gene: TRBJ2-2
v_gene: TRBV7-3
CDR3nt: TGTGCCAGCAGCTTATGGGGGAGCACCGGGGAGCTGTTTTTT
CDR3aa: CASSLWGSTGELFF

d_gene: -
abundance: many
len: 14
j_gene: TRBJ2-7
v_gene: TRBV28
CDR3nt: TGTGCCAGCAGTTTGATACAGGGCGCTTCCGAGCAGTACTTC
CDR3aa: CASSLIQGASEQYF

d_gene: -
abundance: -
len: 15
j_gene: TRBJ1-1
v_gene: TRBV7-9
CDR3nt: TGTGCCAGCAGCTTCCGCACAGGGAGAGGAACTGAAGCTTTCTTT
CDR3aa: CASSFRTGRGTEAFF

d_gene: TRBD1
abundance: many
len: 16
j_gene: TRBJ2-7
v_gene: TRBV7-2
CDR3nt: TGTGCCAGCAGCACAAGACGGACAGGAAACTCCTACGAGCAGTACTTC
CDR3aa: CASSTRRTGNSYEQYF

d_gene: -
abundance: few
len: 13
j_gene: TRBJ2-1
v_gene: TRBV5-1
CDR3nt: TGCGCCAGCAGCCCTAGCCGACACAATGAGCAGTTCTTC
CDR3aa: CASSPSRHNEQFF

d_gene: TRBD2
abundance: -
len: 14
j_gene: TRBJ2-3
v_gene: TRBV20-1
CDR3nt: TGCAGTGCAAAAGGACTAGCGGATCGGGATACGCAGTATTTT
CDR3aa: CSAKGLADRDTQYF

d_gene: TRBD1
abundance: -
len: 17
j_gene: TRBJ2-1
v_gene: TRBV28
CDR3nt: TGTGCCAGCAGTTTACTCCAGGGGGCTAAATCCTACAATGAGCAGTTCTTC
CDR3aa: CASSLLQGAKSYNEQFF

d_gene: TRBD2
abundance: -
len: 15
j_gene: TRBJ2-5
v_gene: TRBV27
CDR3nt: TGTGCCAGCAACCAACGGCGGGGGGCTAGGGAGACCCAGTACTTC
CDR3aa: CASNQRRGARETQYF